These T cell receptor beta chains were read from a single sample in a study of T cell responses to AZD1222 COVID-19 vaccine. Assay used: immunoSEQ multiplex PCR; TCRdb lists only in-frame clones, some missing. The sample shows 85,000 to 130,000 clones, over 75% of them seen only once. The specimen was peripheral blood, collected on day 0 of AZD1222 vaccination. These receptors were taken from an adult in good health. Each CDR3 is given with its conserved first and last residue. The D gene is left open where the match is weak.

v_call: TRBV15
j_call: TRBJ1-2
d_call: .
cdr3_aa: CATSEGRNYGYTF

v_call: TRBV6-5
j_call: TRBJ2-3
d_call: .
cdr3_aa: CASLEWNTDTQYF

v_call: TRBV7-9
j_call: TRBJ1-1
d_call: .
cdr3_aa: CASSSGAGRAFF

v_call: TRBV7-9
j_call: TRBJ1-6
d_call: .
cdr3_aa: CASSAGTYNSPLHF

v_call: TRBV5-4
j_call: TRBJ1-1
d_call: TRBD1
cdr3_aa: CASSLGQGALHTEAFF

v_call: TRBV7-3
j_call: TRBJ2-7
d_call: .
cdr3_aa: CASSLGSSSSYEQYF

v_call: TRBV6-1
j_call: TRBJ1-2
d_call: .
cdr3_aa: CASSADLGGEDGRGYTF

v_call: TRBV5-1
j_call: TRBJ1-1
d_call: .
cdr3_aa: CASSTYRMNTEAFF

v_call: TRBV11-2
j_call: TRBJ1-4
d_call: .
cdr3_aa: CASSFRGWDNEKLFF

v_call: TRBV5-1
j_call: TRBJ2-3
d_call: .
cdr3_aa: CASSQRRLTSTDTQYF

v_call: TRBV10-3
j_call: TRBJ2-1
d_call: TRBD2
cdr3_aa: CAISMGLAGGVDEQFF

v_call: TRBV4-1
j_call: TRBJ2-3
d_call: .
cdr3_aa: CASSQVANGPALGTDTQYF

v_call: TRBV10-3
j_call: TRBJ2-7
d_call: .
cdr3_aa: CAISGNRRGSYEQYF

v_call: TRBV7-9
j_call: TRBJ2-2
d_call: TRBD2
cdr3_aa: CASSLGGYDGELFF

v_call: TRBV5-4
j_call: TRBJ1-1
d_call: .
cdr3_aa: CASSLANTEAFF

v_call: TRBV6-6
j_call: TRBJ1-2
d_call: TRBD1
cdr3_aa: CASRPGQGGNYGYTF

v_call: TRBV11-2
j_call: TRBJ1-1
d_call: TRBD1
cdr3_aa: CASSLDGQGEWNTEAFF

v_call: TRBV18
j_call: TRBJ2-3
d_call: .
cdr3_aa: CASSPGGPDTQYF

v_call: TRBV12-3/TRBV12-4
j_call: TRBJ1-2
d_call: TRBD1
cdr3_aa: CASSPTGYGYTF

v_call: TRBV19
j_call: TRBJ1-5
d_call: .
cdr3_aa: CVEEPQHF

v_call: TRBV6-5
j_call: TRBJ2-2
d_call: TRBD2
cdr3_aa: CASSYPSGVDPGELFF

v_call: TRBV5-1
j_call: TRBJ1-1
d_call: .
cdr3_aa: CASSLEGQRGTEAFF